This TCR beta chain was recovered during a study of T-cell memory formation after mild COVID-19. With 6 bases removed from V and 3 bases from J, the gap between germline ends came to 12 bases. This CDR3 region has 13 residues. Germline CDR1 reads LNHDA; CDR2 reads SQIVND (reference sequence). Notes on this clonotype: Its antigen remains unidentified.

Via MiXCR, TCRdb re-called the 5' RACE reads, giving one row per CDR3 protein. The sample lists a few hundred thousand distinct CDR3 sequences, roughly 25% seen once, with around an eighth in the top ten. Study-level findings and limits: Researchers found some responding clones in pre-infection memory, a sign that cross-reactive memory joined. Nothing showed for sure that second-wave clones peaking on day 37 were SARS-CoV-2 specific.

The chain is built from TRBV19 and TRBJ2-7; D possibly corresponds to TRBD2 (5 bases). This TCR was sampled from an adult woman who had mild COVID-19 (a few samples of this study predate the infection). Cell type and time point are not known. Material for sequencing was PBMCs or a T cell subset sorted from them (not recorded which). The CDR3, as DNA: TGTGCCAGTAGAGCCGGGGAGTACTACGAGCAGTACTTC. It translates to CASRAGEYYEQYF.